This T cell receptor (beta chain) derives from a study of blood T cell repertoires in COVID-19. Per germline, CDR1 SGHRS and CDR2 YFSETQ. This CDR3 is built from 15 residues. Trimming took 3 bases from V and 1 from J; bases not matched to a gene: 6. Using immunoSEQ multiplex PCR, the repertoire was profiled, and TCRdb retains in-frame clones only, with some absent. The table includes about 190,000 clones, 80% to 90% detected once. This TCR was sampled from an elderly woman with COVID-19, enrolled during active disease. Sequencing used peripheral blood. The chain uses TRBV5-1 and TRBJ1-1, with 7 nucleotides matching TRBD1. As DNA, the CDR3 is TGCGCCAGCAGCTCACTGGGACAGTCGAACACTGAAGCTTTCTTT. It codes for CASSSLGQSNTEAFF.